Below, 3 T cell receptor beta chains from the same sample are listed, as sequenced in a study of T cell responses to AZD1222 COVID-19 vaccine. TCRdb's copy holds only in-frame clones and misses some; the assay was immunoSEQ multiplex PCR. The sample holds approximately 140,000 clones; 85% to 95% are singletons and the top ten take more than 0.85%. The input for sequencing was peripheral blood, taken on day 0 of MenACWY control vaccination. Receptors were obtained from an adult in good health.

The rearrangement joins TRBV5-4 to TRBJ1-1; D is uncertain. The V and J ends lost 0 bases and 6 bases respectively, with 9 bases between them. CDR1 SGHNT and CDR2 YYREEE come from the germline V gene (reference sequence). The CDR3 length is 13 residues. As DNA, the CDR3 is TGTGCCAGCAGCTTGGTAGATCGGCCTGAAGCTTTCTTT. This sequence encodes CASSLVDRPEAFF.

The chain employs TRBV9 and TRBJ1-6; D uncertain. This CDR3 contains 15 residues. The germline V gene has CDR1 SGDLS and CDR2 YYNGEE. V was shortened by 0 bases and J by 8 bases, with 12 bases between the two germline ends. For the CDR3, the DNA is TGTGCCAGCAGCGTAGGGACGGATATTTATTCACCCCTCCACTTT. Residues: CASSVGTDIYSPLHF.

The chain combines TRBV25-1 with TRBJ1-4; D possibly corresponds to TRBD1 (5 bases). CDR3 length equals 15 residues. Germline lookup yields CDR1 MGHDK and CDR2 SYGVNS. Between the trimmed V and J ends, which lost 5 bases and 4 bases, there was a span of 14 bases. The CDR3 DNA reads TGTGCCAGCAGTTCCCCGGCAGGGCATAATGAAAAACTGTTTTTT. The encoded protein is CASSSPAGHNEKLFF.